What follows describes a single T cell receptor (beta chain). The source of the sample is a study of blood T cell repertoires in COVID-19. TCRdb keeps only in-frame clones here, not all; method: immunoSEQ multiplex PCR. The sample gives approximately 230,000 clones, about 86% of which show up once; under 15% is in the top ten. The clonotype originates from a woman aged 50 to 60 with acute COVID-19. Source material: PBMCs or T cells enriched from blood (not recorded which).

The CDR3, as DNA: TGTGCCACCAGCAGGCTAGCGGAATCCTACGAGCAGTACTTC. Translation: CATSRLAESYEQYF. The rearrangement links TRBV15 to TRBJ2-7; 7 bases align to TRBD2. CDR3 size: 14 residues. Germline CDR1 reads LNHNV; CDR2 reads YYDKDF (reference sequence). After removal of 3 bases from V and 1 base from J, the junction contained 3 bases not matched to a gene.